This is a list of T cell receptor beta chains from one sample in a study of T cell repertoires in cytomegalovirus infection. TCRdb independently ran MiXCR on the reads; one entry per CDR3 protein. The sample has approximately 110,000 distinct CDR3 sequences, around 10% seen once. Their specific antigens are unknown. Sequencing was done on a sample of PBMCs, sequenced either directly or after in vitro stimulation (not recorded which). The receptors come from a human donor in good health (CMV status not recorded). Some clones in this sample may be carry-over from other donors' samples. Both conserved end residues are trimmed from each CDR3.

v_call: TRBV6-2/TRBV6-3
j_call: TRBJ2-1
cdr3_aa: ASSYTGEGEQF

v_call: TRBV7-2
j_call: TRBJ2-3
cdr3_aa: ASSLSSGTRDTQY

v_call: TRBV20-1
j_call: TRBJ2-2
cdr3_aa: SARDILADWSGELF

v_call: TRBV5-6
j_call: TRBJ2-3
cdr3_aa: ASSLQGATDTQY

v_call: TRBV12-5
j_call: TRBJ2-3
cdr3_aa: ASGLVPDPHTGTQY

v_call: TRBV10-3
j_call: TRBJ2-5
cdr3_aa: AISPLPIGETQY

v_call: TRBV28
j_call: TRBJ2-2
cdr3_aa: ASSFGRTGELF

v_call: TRBV28
j_call: TRBJ1-4
cdr3_aa: ASSFHGRREEKLF

v_call: TRBV4-1
j_call: TRBJ2-1
cdr3_aa: ASSQGSGSWEQF

v_call: TRBV7-6
j_call: TRBJ2-3
cdr3_aa: ASSFNQGLVFADTQY

v_call: TRBV12-3/TRBV12-4
j_call: TRBJ2-1
cdr3_aa: ASSPRRSSYNEQF

v_call: TRBV6-5
j_call: TRBJ2-1
cdr3_aa: ASSYSGELANEQF

v_call: TRBV9
j_call: TRBJ2-3
cdr3_aa: ASSDRGRGGTDTQY

v_call: TRBV10-1
j_call: TRBJ2-3
cdr3_aa: ASSDPVQSRGTDTQY

v_call: TRBV2
j_call: TRBJ2-1
cdr3_aa: ASSEREGGEQF

v_call: TRBV7-2
j_call: TRBJ2-5
cdr3_aa: ASSLVGGIEETQY

v_call: TRBV12-3/TRBV12-4
j_call: TRBJ1-2
cdr3_aa: ASSPNRDHGYT

v_call: TRBV7-2
j_call: TRBJ2-1
cdr3_aa: ASRLTGGAGNEQF

v_call: TRBV12-3/TRBV12-4
j_call: TRBJ1-2
cdr3_aa: ASSPRGQGDYT

v_call: TRBV5-4
j_call: TRBJ2-2
cdr3_aa: ASSSGTSGRTGELF

v_call: TRBV11-1
j_call: TRBJ1-2
cdr3_aa: ASSRDSWAYGYT

v_call: TRBV6-2/TRBV6-3
j_call: TRBJ2-5
cdr3_aa: TSRQLAIQETQY

v_call: TRBV7-2
j_call: TRBJ2-7
cdr3_aa: ASSLRTGNYEQY

v_call: TRBV12-3/TRBV12-4
j_call: TRBJ1-1
cdr3_aa: ASIRQGSTEAF

v_call: TRBV7-9
j_call: TRBJ2-5
cdr3_aa: ASSLRSGSVETQY

v_call: TRBV10-3
j_call: TRBJ1-2
cdr3_aa: AISSTTGTVYGYT

v_call: TRBV7-2
j_call: TRBJ2-2
cdr3_aa: ASSRFLLAGGTGELF

v_call: TRBV7-2
j_call: TRBJ2-1
cdr3_aa: ASSLGASGWTTGEQF

v_call: TRBV3-1
j_call: TRBJ1-1
cdr3_aa: ASSQDVGYTEAF